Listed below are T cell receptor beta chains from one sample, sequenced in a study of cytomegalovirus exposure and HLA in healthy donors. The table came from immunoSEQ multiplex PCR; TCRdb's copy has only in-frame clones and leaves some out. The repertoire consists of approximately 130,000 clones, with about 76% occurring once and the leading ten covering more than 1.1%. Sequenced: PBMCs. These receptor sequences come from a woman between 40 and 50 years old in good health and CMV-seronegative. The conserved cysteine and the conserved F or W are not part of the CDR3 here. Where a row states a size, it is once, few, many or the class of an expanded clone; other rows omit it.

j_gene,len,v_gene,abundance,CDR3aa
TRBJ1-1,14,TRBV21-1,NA,ASSNRGEGPSKVAF
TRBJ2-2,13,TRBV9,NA,ASSVDGQNTGELF
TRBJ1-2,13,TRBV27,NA,ASSSPRGETRGYT
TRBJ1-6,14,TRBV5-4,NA,ASSSAVGTGSSPLH
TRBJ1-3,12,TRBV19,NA,ASSGTVSGNTIY
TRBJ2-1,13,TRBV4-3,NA,ASSQEAVSYNEQF
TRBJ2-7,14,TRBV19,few,ASSTGLAGGSYEQY
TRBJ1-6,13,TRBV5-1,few,ASSTTGTGNSPLH
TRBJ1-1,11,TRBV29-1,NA,SVVSGTWAEAF
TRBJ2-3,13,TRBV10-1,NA,ASSDPGGREDTQY
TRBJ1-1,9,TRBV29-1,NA,SGGFDTEAF
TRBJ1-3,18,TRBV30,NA,AWSAYVGQGTSYSGNTIY
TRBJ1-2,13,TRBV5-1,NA,ASSLVGFTNYGYT
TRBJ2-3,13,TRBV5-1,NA,ASSRDRGYTDTQY
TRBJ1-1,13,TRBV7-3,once,ASSLSGTGSTEAF
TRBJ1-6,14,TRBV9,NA,ASSVEGDSYNSPLH
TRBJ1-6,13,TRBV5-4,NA,ASSTSRTENSPLH
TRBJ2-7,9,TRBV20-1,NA,SAAGAHEQY
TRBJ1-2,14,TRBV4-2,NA,ASSQGAYEANYGYT
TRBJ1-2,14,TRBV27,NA,ASSKGQGTSNYGYT
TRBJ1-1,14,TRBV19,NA,ASSILAGPSNTEAF
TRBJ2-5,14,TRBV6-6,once,ASSYTGGGAGETQY
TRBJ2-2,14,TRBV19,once,ASSIGGTANTGELF
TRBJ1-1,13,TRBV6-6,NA,ASRPPRGFYTEAF